This T cell receptor beta chain was recovered during a study of Ad26.COV2.S vaccination and SARS-CoV-2 variants. Study summary: Doses of Ad26.COV2.S were injected into muscle once or twice, 56 days apart. Study-level findings and limits: Recipients of either vaccine or placebo displayed similar breadth of non-spike TCRs.

Treatment indicated: about 20 received Ad26.COV2.S at low or high dose, single or two shots; several received placebo; per-sample allocation not given. Collection of samples fell on day 63 after the first vaccine or placebo injection. The repertoire was sequenced with immunoSEQ multiplex PCR; TCRdb's copy has only in-frame clones and lacks some. The data show approximately 300,000 clones, with around 83% seen just once and 1.9% held by the top ten. Trimming removed 1 base at V and 8 bases at J, with 15 bases between. In germline, CDR1 is SGHDT, CDR2 YYEEEE. There are 14 residues in the CDR3. Note on this clone: The antigen is unknown.

The origin of this receptor is a person between 18 and 59 years old who received the Ad26.COV2.S COVID-19 vaccine or a placebo. This sequence joins TRBV5-6 and TRBJ1-2, with D possibly matching TRBD1 (5 bases). Sequencing was performed on peripheral blood, taken in a trial of Ad26.COV2.S vaccine versus placebo. The CDR3: CASSLNRWSGGYTF. Written as DNA, the CDR3 is TGTGCCAGCAGCTTGAACAGGTGGTCCGGGGGCTACACCTTC.